The source of this T cell receptor beta chain is a study of T-cell reconstitution after alpha-beta-depleted transplantation in children. Preparation of the TCRbeta library used unique molecular identifiers. A single record per CDR3 protein comes from TCRdb applying MiXCR to the PCR reads. The top ten hold about a tenth of the sample, which has 300,000 or so distinct CDR3 sequences, 9.9% seen once. This clonotype was recorded a few times. This TCR was sampled from a human donor who donated a stem cell graft to a child with SCID. Sequencing used PBMCs from the stem cell graft donor, obtained from the stem cell graft.

The CDR3 nucleotides are TGCAGTGCCGGCCCTTCCAGCGGGGGGCTGTACAATGAGCAGTTCTTC. Encoded protein: CSAGPSSGGLYNEQFF. This chain connects TRBV20-1 to TRBJ2-1; 9 bases align to TRBD2. With 6 bases clipped from V and 4 bases from J, the junction kept 13 bases outside the gene matches. This CDR3 spans 16 amino acids. The germline V gene encodes CDR1 DFQATT and CDR2 SNEGSKA (reference sequence).